This T cell receptor beta chain came from a study of T-cell reconstitution after alpha-beta-depleted transplantation in children. By sample share, this clonotype is medium-sized. No antigen is known for it. Construction of the TCRbeta library involved unique molecular identifiers. Each CDR3 protein gets one entry after TCRdb re-called the PCR reads with MiXCR. The sample comprises about 7,400 distinct CDR3 sequences, 30% of which are singletons, and roughly 2.2% rests with the top ten. The germline V gene encodes CDR1 MNHEY and CDR2 SVGAGI. The V and J ends lost 7 bases and 1 base, in that order; junction bases with no gene match: 15. The CDR3 covers 17 residues. General observations from the study: The main origin of T-cell counts and diversity one year after transplant was newly produced T cells. As was reported, about two months after transplant, alpha-beta T cells came from several hundred expanded graft clones. For some patients, TCRbeta diversity was high at day 60 because of recipient T cells and thymic progenitors that survived.

The clonotype originates from a boy younger than two who had a stem cell transplant for SCID, so the T cells may come from the graft donor. The sequencing used peripheral blood, collected 60 days after TCRalphabeta/CD19-depleted stem cell transplant. This rearrangement joins TRBV6-5 to TRBJ1-2, with 7 bases matching TRBD1. CDR3 loop: CASTSGGGNIFNYGYTF. CDR3 nucleotides: TGTGCCAGCACCTCAGGAGGGGGCAACATCTTTAACTATGGCTACACCTTC.